This T cell receptor beta chain originates from a study of identical twins. Through template switching, a universal primer site was introduced, and the cDNA contained unique molecular identifiers. Each CDR3 protein gets one entry after TCRdb re-called the 5' RACE reads with MiXCR. Among 400,000 to 500,000 distinct CDR3 sequences listed, about 18% were seen once. Notes on the study in general: For monozygotic twins, models underestimated out-of-frame TCR alpha sharing. For out-of-frame alpha sequences shared by twins, low generation probability was in excess.

The germline V and J ends were trimmed by 0 bases and 2 bases, with 13 bases remaining between them. CDR3 length equals 16 residues. The germline CDR1 and CDR2 sequences are MGHRA and YSYEKL. This clonotype appeared many times. The antigen is undetermined. This chain links TRBV4-1 with TRBJ1-2, with unresolved D. The sequenced material came from naive T cells sorted from blood. This TCR was recovered from a man aged 50-60 years in good health. CDR3 nucleotide sequence: TGCGCCAGCAGCCAAGAACGGAGGTCAGGAAACTATGGCTACACCTTC. Translation: CASSQERRSGNYGYTF.